The 11 T cell receptor beta chains listed next were all sequenced from one sample in a study of T cell responses to AZD1222 COVID-19 vaccine. Only in-frame clones appear in the TCRdb table, and some are missing; sequencing was by immunoSEQ multiplex PCR. The repertoire holds about 150,000 clones, 85% to 95% seen once, with 1.3% to 1.5% in the top ten. Sequencing used peripheral blood, obtained on day 0 of AZD1222 vaccination. All receptors come from an adult in good health.

The chain uses TRBV27 and TRBJ1-5, with 7 bases that match TRBD1. V trimming: 5 bases; J trimming: 2 bases; junction bases outside the gene matches: 3. Germline assignment: CDR1 MNHEY and CDR2 SMNVEV (reference sequence). There are 14 residues in the CDR3. CDR3 amino acids: CASSLGTGNQPQHF. The CDR3 bases are TGTGCCAGCAGTCTTGGGACAGGCAATCAGCCCCAGCATTTT.

The chain has TRBV7-8 and TRBJ2-1; 9 nucleotides match TRBD1. The CDR3 sequence is 15 residues long. Germline V gene lookup returns CDR1 SGHVS and CDR2 FQNEAQ. The V gene end was trimmed by 4 bases and the J gene end by 8 bases; junction bases not matched to a gene: 9. The CDR3 nucleotides are TGTGCCAGCAGCTCTGACGGGACAGGGTCCCATGAGCAGTTCTTC. It translates to CASSSDGTGSHEQFF. Full variable domain (outside the CDR3, taken from reference TRBV7-8 and TRBJ2-1): GAGVSQSPRYKVAKRGQDVALRCDPISGHVSLFWYQQALGQGPEFLTYFQNEAQLDKSGLPSDRFFAERPEGSVSTLKIQRTQQEDSAVYLCASSSDGTGSHEQFFGPGTRLTVL.

The chain joins TRBV2 to TRBJ1-1; no clear D gene. The CDR3 has 13 amino acids. V dropped 2 bases and J dropped 1 base, with 5 bases sitting between them. CDR1 and CDR2 (germline): SNHLY, FYNNEI. CDR3 protein: CASSEWQNTEAFF. Here the CDR3 DNA reads TGTGCCAGCAGTGAATGGCAGAACACTGAAGCTTTCTTT.

This chain connects TRBV2 to TRBJ1-2; no definite D call. Germline CDR1 and CDR2: SNHLY and FYNNEI. This CDR3 is built from 16 residues. V was cut by 7 bases and J by 3 bases, with 21 bases left in between. CDR3 residues: CASTIGREGRDYGYTF. In DNA, the CDR3 is TGTGCCAGCACCATTGGGAGGGAAGGGAGAGACTATGGCTACACCTTC.

This chain uses TRBV6-2 or TRBV6-3 with TRBJ2-7; D may be TRBD1 or TRBD2 (6 bases each). The germline gives CDR1 MNHEY, CDR2 SVGEGT. Trimming took off 2 bases at V and 2 bases at J, with 10 bases between the two ends. CDR3 length: 14 residues. For the CDR3, the DNA is TGTGCCAGCAGTTACGGGCGGGACACCTACGAGCAGTACTTC. Translation gives CASSYGRDTYEQYF.

This chain uses TRBV7-2 with TRBJ2-1, with D possibly matching TRBD2 (5 bases). Trimming stripped 6 bases from V and 5 bases from J, with 14 bases between. The CDR3 is 14 amino acids. Germline values: CDR1 SGHTA, CDR2 FQGNSA. CDR3 sequence: CASSYKVGDNEQFF. As DNA, the CDR3 is TGTGCCAGCAGTTATAAAGTCGGGGACAATGAGCAGTTCTTC.

This clone was detected a few times. V usage is TRBV6-5 and J usage is TRBJ2-7; TRBD1 matches at 9 bases. The germline V gene has CDR1 MNHEY and CDR2 SVGAGI. This CDR3 is 15 amino acids long. V lost 10 bases and J lost 3; bases outside the gene matches: 13. CDR3 sequence: CATHGPDRGNYEQYF. DNA of the CDR3: TGTGCCACTCACGGGCCGGACAGGGGAAACTACGAGCAGTACTTC.

This chain links TRBV11-2 with TRBJ2-1; D uncertain. Trimming pared 3 bases from V and 4 bases from J, leaving 7 bases between. Germline V CDR1 and CDR2: SGHAT, FQNNGV. The CDR3 contains 13 residues. This CDR3 reads CASSFQVYNEQFF. The CDR3 DNA is TGTGCCAGCAGCTTTCAGGTGTACAATGAGCAGTTCTTC.

This chain uses TRBV28 with TRBJ1-2; 9 positions agree with TRBD1. This CDR3 has 16 residues. Trimming removed 2 bases from V and 6 bases from J; junction bases left unmatched: 10. Germline V lookup: CDR1 MDHEN, CDR2 SYDVKM. CDR3 loop: CASSLPKQGARDGYTF. The CDR3 DNA sequence: TGTGCCAGCAGTTTACCAAAACAGGGGGCGCGAGATGGCTACACCTTC.

The V and J genes are TRBV19 and TRBJ2-3; perhaps TRBD2 as D (6 bases). V gave up 3 bases and J gave up 4 bases, with 11 bases separating them. The CDR3 consists of 14 residues. Germline-derived CDR1 and CDR2 are LNHDA and SQIVND (reference sequence). In nucleotides, the CDR3 is TGTGCCAGTAGTATGACTAGTATGGCAGATACGCAGTATTTT. As protein: CASSMTSMADTQYF.

V gene TRBV19 combines with J gene TRBJ2-2, with 12 positions matching TRBD2. CDR1 and CDR2 (germline): LNHDA, SQIVND (reference sequence). The CDR3 is 19 residues long. V lost 4 bases to trimming and J lost 6 bases; unmatched junction nucleotides: 15. CDR3 DNA sequence: TGTGCCAGTAGTACTTACCGGCTAGCGGGGGGGCCGTGGGCCGGGGAGCTGTTTTTT. This gives the protein CASSTYRLAGGPWAGELFF.